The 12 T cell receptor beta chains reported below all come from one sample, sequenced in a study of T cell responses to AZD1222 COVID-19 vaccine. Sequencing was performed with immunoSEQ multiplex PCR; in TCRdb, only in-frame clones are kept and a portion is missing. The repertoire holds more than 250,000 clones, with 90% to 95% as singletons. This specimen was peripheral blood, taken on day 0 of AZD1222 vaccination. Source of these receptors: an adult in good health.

As DNA, the CDR3 is TGTGCCAGCAGCCGCGGGACGGGAGGGCCGGAGTCCTACAATGAGCAGTTCTTC. As protein: CASSRGTGGPESYNEQFF. The chain couples TRBV4-2 to TRBJ2-1; 8 bases match TRBD2. The CDR3 loop spans 18 amino acids. From germline, CDR1 is LGHNA and CDR2 YNFKEQ. With V trimmed by 4 bases and J by 1 base, 12 bases remained unmatched.

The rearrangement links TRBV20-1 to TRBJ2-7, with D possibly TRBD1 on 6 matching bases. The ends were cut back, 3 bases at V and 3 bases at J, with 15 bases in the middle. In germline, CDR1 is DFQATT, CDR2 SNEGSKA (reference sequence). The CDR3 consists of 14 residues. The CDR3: CSASIPGALYEQYF. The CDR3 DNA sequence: TGCAGTGCTAGTATTCCAGGGGCTCTCTACGAGCAGTACTTC.

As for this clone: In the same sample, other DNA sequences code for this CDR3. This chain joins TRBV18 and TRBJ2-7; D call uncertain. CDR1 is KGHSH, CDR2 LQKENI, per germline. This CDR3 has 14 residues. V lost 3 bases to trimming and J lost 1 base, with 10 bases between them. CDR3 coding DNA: TGTGCCAGCTCACCGGGCGGATTATCCTACGAGCAGTACTTC. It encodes CASSPGGLSYEQYF. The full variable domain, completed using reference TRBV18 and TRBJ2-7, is NAGVMQNPRHLVRRRGQEARLRCSPMKGHSHVYWYRQLPEEGLKFMVYLQKENIIDESGMPKERFSAEFPKEGPSILRIQQVVRGDSAAYFCASSPGGLSYEQYFGPGTRLTVT.

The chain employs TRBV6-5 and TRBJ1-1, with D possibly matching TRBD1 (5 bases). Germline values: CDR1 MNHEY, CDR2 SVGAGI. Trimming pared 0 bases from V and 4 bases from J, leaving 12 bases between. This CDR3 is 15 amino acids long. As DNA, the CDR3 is TGTGCCAGCAGTTACTCCCCCCAGGGAAGCACTGAAGCTTTCTTT. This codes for CASSYSPQGSTEAFF.

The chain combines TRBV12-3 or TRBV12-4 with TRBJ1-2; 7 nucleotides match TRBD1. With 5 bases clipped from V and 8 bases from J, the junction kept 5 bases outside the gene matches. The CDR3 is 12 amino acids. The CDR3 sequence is CASSKGAQGYTF. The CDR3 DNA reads TGTGCCAGCAGTAAGGGGGCGCAAGGCTACACCTTC.

The CDR3 DNA sequence: TGCGCCAGCAGTGCCCATCCGAGACCGAACACTGAAGCTTTCTTT. Translating gives CASSAHPRPNTEAFF. The V and J genes are TRBV5-1 and TRBJ1-1; D gene unclear. Trimming took 5 bases from V and 1 from J, leaving 15 bases between them. This CDR3 has 15 amino acids. Germline loops: CDR1 SGHRS, CDR2 YFSETQ.

This CDR3 is CASARRDEQYF. Written as DNA, the CDR3 is TGTGCCAGCGCCCGGCGTGACGAGCAGTACTTC. The chain links TRBV11-2 to TRBJ2-7; D is unclear. Germline V gene lookup returns CDR1 SGHAT and CDR2 FQNNGV. Trimming removed 8 bases at V and 5 bases at J, with 10 bases between. The CDR3 is made up of 11 amino acids.

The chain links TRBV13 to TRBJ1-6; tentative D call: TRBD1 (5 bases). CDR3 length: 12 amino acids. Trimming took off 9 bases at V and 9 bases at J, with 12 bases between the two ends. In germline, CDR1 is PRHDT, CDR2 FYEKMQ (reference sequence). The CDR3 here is CASRVRGSPLHF. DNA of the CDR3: TGTGCCAGTAGGGTTAGGGGTTCACCCCTCCACTTT. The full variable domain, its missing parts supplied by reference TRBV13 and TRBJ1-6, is AAGVIQSPRHLIKEKRETATLKCYPIPRHDTVYWYQQGPGQDPQFLISFYEKMQSDKGSIPDRFSAQQFSDYHSELNMSSLELGDSALYFCASRVRGSPLHFGNGTRLTVT.

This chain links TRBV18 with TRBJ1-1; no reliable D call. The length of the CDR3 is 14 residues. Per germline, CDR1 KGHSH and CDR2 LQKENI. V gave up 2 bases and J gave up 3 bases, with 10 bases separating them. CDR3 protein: CASSPSAVYTEAFF. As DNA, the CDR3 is TGTGCCAGCTCACCATCGGCTGTGTACACTGAAGCTTTCTTT.

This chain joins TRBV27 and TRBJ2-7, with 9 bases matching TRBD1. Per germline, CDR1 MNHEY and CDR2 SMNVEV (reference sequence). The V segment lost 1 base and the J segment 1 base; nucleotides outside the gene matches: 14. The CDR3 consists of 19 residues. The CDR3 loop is CASSLLLGQGRITSYEQYF. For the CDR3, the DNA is TGTGCCAGCAGTTTATTATTAGGACAGGGGAGGATAACTTCCTACGAGCAGTACTTC.

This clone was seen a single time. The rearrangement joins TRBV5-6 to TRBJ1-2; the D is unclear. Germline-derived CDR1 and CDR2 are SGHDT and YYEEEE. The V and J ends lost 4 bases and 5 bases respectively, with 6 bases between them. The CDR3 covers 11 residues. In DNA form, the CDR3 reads TGTGCCAGCAGCGCGGGGTATGGCTACACCTTC. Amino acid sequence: CASSAGYGYTF.

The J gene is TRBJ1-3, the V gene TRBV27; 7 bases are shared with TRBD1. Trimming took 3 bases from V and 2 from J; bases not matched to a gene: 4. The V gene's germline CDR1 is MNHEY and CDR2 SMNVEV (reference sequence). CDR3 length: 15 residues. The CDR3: CASSFRQGPGNTIYF. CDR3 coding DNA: TGTGCCAGCAGTTTTCGACAGGGACCTGGAAACACCATATATTTT.